One and the same sample provided the 30 T cell receptor beta chains below, sequenced in a study of blood T cell repertoires in COVID-19. Sequenced by immunoSEQ multiplex PCR; TCRdb stores in-frame clones only, minus some. This sample yields about 250,000 clones, of which 85% to 90% are seen a single time; over 1.3% belongs to the top ten. The sequenced sample consisted of peripheral blood. All receptors derive from a man older than 75 with acute or convalescent COVID-19.

The rearrangement uses TRBV9 and TRBJ2-7; 11 positions match TRBD2. Looked up from germline, CDR1 is SGDLS and CDR2 is YYNGEE. Trimming took 4 bases from V and 2 from J; bases not matched to a gene: 11. This CDR3 has 17 residues. The CDR3 DNA follows: TGTGCCAGCAGCCCCCCCCCAGGGACTAGCGGTACCTACGAGCAGTACTTC. It is translated as CASSPPPGTSGTYEQYF. Complete variable domain (other parts from reference TRBV9 and TRBJ2-7): DSGVTQTPKHLITATGQRVTLRCSPRSGDLSVYWYQQSLDQGLQFLIQYYNGEERAKGNILERFSAQQFPDLHSELNLSSLELGDSALYFCASSPPPGTSGTYEQYFGPGTRLTVT.

The chain uses TRBV4-1 and TRBJ1-2; D is uncertain. Per germline, CDR1 MGHRA and CDR2 YSYEKL. This CDR3 region has 13 residues. Deletions cut 1 base from V and 5 bases from J, with 8 bases between. CDR3 region: CASSQAGPYGYTF. The CDR3 DNA reads as TGCGCCAGCAGCCAAGCTGGGCCGTATGGCTACACCTTC.

The V call is TRBV3-1 (or the pseudogene TRBV3-2), the J call TRBJ2-1; the match to TRBD1 covers 10 bases. V lost 6 bases and J lost 6; bases outside the gene matches: 11. CDR1 and CDR2 (germline): LGHDT, YNNKEL (reference sequence). The CDR3 consists of 16 residues. For the CDR3, the DNA is TGTGCCAGCAGTCCTATCGGACAGGGGGGAGGCAATGAGCAGTTCTTC. Translating gives CASSPIGQGGGNEQFF.

The CDR3, as DNA: TGTGCCAGCAGCTTTCGGGAGTCCTATAATTCACCCCTCCACTTT. Its translation: CASSFRESYNSPLHF. The rearrangement uses TRBV7-9 and TRBJ1-6; D is uncertain. Germline V lookup: CDR1 SEHNR, CDR2 FQNEAQ (reference sequence). The CDR3 extends over 15 amino acids. The V end lost 3 bases, the J end lost 1 base, and 7 bases lay between the germline ends.

The chain is built from TRBV11-2 and TRBJ1-4; 8 bases agree with TRBD1. Looked up from germline, CDR1 is SGHAT and CDR2 is FQNNGV. The CDR3 sequence is 16 residues long. V lost 3 bases and J lost 5; bases outside the gene matches: 8. The CDR3, as DNA: TGTGCCAGCAGCTTTTCGAGGACAGGGAACAATGAAAAACTGTTTTTT. It translates to CASSFSRTGNNEKLFF.

The gene calls are TRBV7-3 and TRBJ2-2, with D tentatively TRBD1 (5 bases). CDR1 is SGHTA and CDR2 is FQGTGA in the germline V gene. The V end lost 2 bases, the J end lost 0 bases, and 7 bases lay between the germline ends. This CDR3 spans 15 amino acids. The CDR3, as DNA: TGTGCCAGCAGCTTAGGGGCGACGAACACCGGGGAGCTGTTTTTT. Its protein product is CASSLGATNTGELFF.

The V call is TRBV4-3, the J call TRBJ1-2; no firm D call. The CDR3 length is 15 residues. The germline V and J ends were trimmed by 1 base and 4 bases, with 13 bases remaining between them. From germline, CDR1 is LGHNA and CDR2 YSLEER. Here the CDR3 reads CASSQAVTPGYGYTF. DNA for the CDR3: TGCGCCAGCAGCCAAGCCGTCACACCGGGCTATGGCTACACCTTC.

The rearrangement links TRBV10-3 to TRBJ2-1, with 13 bases aligning to TRBD2. CDR3 length: 15 amino acids. CDR1 is ENHRY, CDR2 SYGVKD, per germline. The junction had 8 bases not matched to a gene; V was cut back by 10 bases and J by 5 bases. This CDR3 is CASMKLAGGDNEQFF. The CDR3 region has the DNA TGTGCCAGTATGAAACTAGCGGGAGGGGACAATGAGCAGTTCTTC.

The V gene is TRBV20-1, the J gene TRBJ2-4; 11 bases agree with TRBD1. V gave up 3 bases and J gave up 4 bases; unmatched junction bases: 2. This CDR3 spans 14 amino acids. CDR1 is DFQATT, CDR2 SNEGSKA, per germline (reference sequence). Here the CDR3 DNA reads TGCAGTGCTAGTAGGGACAGGGGGAAAAACATTCAGTACTTC. Protein: CSASRDRGKNIQYF.

This clone came up once. The chain is built from TRBV9 and TRBJ1-2; D uncertain. Trimming took off 0 bases at V and 4 bases at J, with 10 bases between the two ends. Per the germline V gene, CDR1 is SGDLS and CDR2 is YYNGEE. The CDR3 extends over 14 amino acids. This CDR3 reads CASSVAEGGYGYTF. DNA for the CDR3: TGTGCCAGCAGCGTAGCCGAGGGCGGCTATGGCTACACCTTC.

The gene calls are TRBV27 and TRBJ2-1, with 9 nucleotides matching TRBD1. There are 15 residues in the CDR3. The germline V gene has CDR1 MNHEY and CDR2 SMNVEV (reference sequence). The V gene end was trimmed by 5 bases and the J gene end by 4 bases; junction bases not matched to a gene: 6. The CDR3 bases are TGTGCCAGCAGTGCGGTAGGGACAGGGTACAATGAGCAGTTCTTC. Residues: CASSAVGTGYNEQFF.

The chain combines TRBV11-3 with TRBJ1-1; 7 bases line up with TRBD1. V shed 2 bases and J 7 bases; nucleotides not matched to a gene: 4. CDR1 is SGHNT, CDR2 YENEEA, per germline. This CDR3 has 13 amino acids. This CDR3 reads CASSLKGAFEAFF. Here the CDR3 DNA reads TGTGCCAGCAGCTTAAAGGGGGCCTTTGAAGCTTTCTTT.

The chain uses TRBV5-8 and TRBJ2-3; 10 nucleotides agree with TRBD2. After removal of 4 bases from V and 2 bases from J, the junction contained 7 bases not matched to a gene. Germline V gene data show CDR1 as SGHTS and CDR2 as YDEGEE. The CDR3 runs 16 residues. The CDR3 loop reads CASSAQLAGSTDTQYF. The CDR3 coding sequence is TGTGCCAGCAGCGCGCAACTAGCGGGGTCCACAGATACGCAGTATTTT.

The CDR3 nucleotides read TGCGCCAGCAGTGAACAGGCGCCCTCTGGAAACACCATATATTTT. It translates to CASSEQAPSGNTIYF. The V call is TRBV10-2, the J call TRBJ1-3, with D perhaps matching TRBD1 (5 bases). Germline V lookup: CDR1 WSHSY, CDR2 SAAADI. Trimming took off 3 bases at V and 0 bases at J, with 9 bases between the two ends. There are 15 residues in the CDR3.

The V gene is TRBV18, the J gene TRBJ1-5; D may be TRBD1 (5 bases). Trimming removed 4 bases from V and 7 bases from J, with 14 bases in between. Germline loops: CDR1 KGHSH, CDR2 LQKENI. This CDR3 has 14 amino acids. Here the CDR3 reads CASSLQGRFQPQHF. The CDR3 DNA reads TGTGCCAGCTCACTCCAGGGTCGGTTCCAGCCCCAGCATTTT.

The chain couples TRBV25-1 to TRBJ1-1, with D perhaps matching TRBD1 (5 bases). This CDR3 is built from 13 residues. The ends were cut back, 6 bases at V and 4 bases at J, with 12 bases in the middle. Germline CDR1 MGHDK, CDR2 SYGVNS. CDR3 bases: TGTGCCAGCAGGGGACTCTTGATCACTGAAGCTTTCTTT. It specifies CASRGLLITEAFF.

The chain couples TRBV11-3 to TRBJ2-4, with 8 positions matching TRBD2. The CDR3 has 13 residues. Per germline, CDR1 SGHNT and CDR2 YENEEA. Trimming removed 5 bases from V and 9 bases from J; junction bases left unmatched: 6. The DNA of the CDR3 is TGTGCCAGCAGCCTGGGGACTAGTAGCATTCAGTACTTC. It encodes CASSLGTSSIQYF.

The genes are TRBV9 and TRBJ2-7, with TRBD1 as a possible D gene (5 bases). The CDR3 spans 12 residues. V was trimmed by 4 bases and J by 6 bases, leaving 11 bases between them. CDR1 is SGDLS and CDR2 is YYNGEE in the germline V gene. The CDR3 loop is CASSPSQGEQYF. Written as DNA, the CDR3 is TGTGCCAGCAGCCCCTCCCAGGGCGAGCAGTACTTC.

The chain joins TRBV13 to TRBJ1-4; no reliable D call. This CDR3 spans 14 amino acids. Trimming took 7 bases from V and 0 from J, leaving 9 bases between them. CDR1 and CDR2 from the germline V gene are PRHDT and FYEKMQ (reference sequence). CDR3 protein: CASTHTPTNEKLFF. For the CDR3, the DNA is TGTGCCAGCACCCACACACCAACTAATGAAAAACTGTTTTTT.

This clone has only one observation. V gene TRBV6-2 or TRBV6-3 combines with J gene TRBJ1-2; TRBD1 matches 10 bases. CDR3 length: 16 amino acids. With 6 bases clipped from V and 8 bases from J, the junction kept 15 bases outside the gene matches. From germline, CDR1 is MNHEY and CDR2 SVGEGT. CDR3 residues: CASSPGGTGVLRGYTF. The CDR3 bases are TGTGCCAGCAGCCCCGGAGGGACAGGGGTTTTAAGGGGCTACACCTTC.

This chain uses TRBV10-3 with TRBJ2-1; 8 nucleotides match TRBD2. The germline V gene has CDR1 ENHRY and CDR2 SYGVKD. The CDR3 extends over 17 amino acids. With V trimmed by 3 bases and J by 4 bases, 11 bases remained unmatched. CDR3 residues: CAISDFLAGRDYNEQFF. Written as DNA, the CDR3 is TGTGCCATCAGTGATTTTCTAGCGGGCAGGGATTACAATGAGCAGTTCTTC.

This chain connects TRBV3-1 (or the pseudogene TRBV3-2) to TRBJ2-2; tentatively, D is TRBD2 (6 bases). This CDR3 region has 16 residues. Germline V gives CDR1 LGHDT, CDR2 YNNKEL (reference sequence). Between the trimmed V and J ends, which lost 0 bases and 5 bases, there was a span of 13 bases. The CDR3 DNA sequence: TGTGCCAGCAGCCAAGAAGGCGGGGTTAGGACCGGGGAGCTGTTTTTT. Translation gives CASSQEGGVRTGELFF.

The chain recombines TRBV7-2 with TRBJ1-2; 7 bases are a match to TRBD1. CDR1 SGHTA and CDR2 FQGNSA come from the germline V gene. This CDR3 is built from 14 residues. V shed 5 bases and J 2 bases; nucleotides not matched to a gene: 5. The CDR3, as DNA: TGTGCCAGCAGCACCGCACAGGGGAACTATGGCTACACCTTC. Translated, it gives CASSTAQGNYGYTF.

This clone was picked up one time. The CDR3 DNA reads TGTGCCAGCAGCTTAGCCACAGGGGCCTACGAGCAGTACTTC. This codes for CASSLATGAYEQYF. This chain connects TRBV7-2 to TRBJ2-7; 7 bases fit TRBD1. The CDR3 covers 14 residues. Looked up from germline, CDR1 is SGHTA and CDR2 is FQGNSA. The V gene end was trimmed by 0 bases and the J gene end by 2 bases; junction bases not matched to a gene: 1. Full variable domain (outside the CDR3, taken from reference TRBV7-2 and TRBJ2-7): GAGVSQSPSNKVTEKGKDVELRCDPISGHTALYWYRQSLGQGLEFLIYFQGNSAPDKSGLPSDRFSAERTGGSVSTLTIQRTQQEDSAVYLCASSLATGAYEQYFGPGTRLTVT.

The chain uses TRBV29-1 and TRBJ2-5; weak D call: TRBD2 (6 bases). This CDR3 comprises 12 residues. Germline V lookup: CDR1 SQVTM, CDR2 ANQGSEA. Trimming shortened V by 7 bases and J by 4 bases, and 13 bases separated the two germline ends. The chain's CDR3 is CSALNGGETQYF. CDR3 nucleotides: TGCAGCGCCCTTAACGGGGGAGAGACCCAGTACTTC.

The chain couples TRBV7-8 to TRBJ2-7; 7 nucleotides line up with TRBD1. Germline loops: CDR1 SGHVS, CDR2 FQNEAQ. V lost 5 bases, J lost 2 bases, and 9 bases stayed unmatched. The CDR3 sequence is 15 residues long. The CDR3, as DNA: TGTGCCAGCAGCGTCACGGGACAGACCCCCTACGAGCAGTACTTC. It yields the protein CASSVTGQTPYEQYF.

The rearrangement joins TRBV6-6 to TRBJ2-2; a possible D gene is TRBD2 (6 bases). The CDR3 runs 15 residues. Germline V gene lookup returns CDR1 MNHNY and CDR2 SVGAGI (reference sequence). V shed 5 bases and J shed 0 bases, with 10 bases lying between them. The CDR3 sequence is CASSLGGANTGELFF. In DNA, the CDR3 is TGTGCCAGCAGTCTCGGGGGTGCGAACACCGGGGAGCTGTTTTTT.

In this sample, this clone turned up once. J is TRBJ1-1 and V is TRBV2; D is ambiguous. CDR3 length: 13 amino acids. Trimming cost V 5 bases and J 7 bases, with 14 bases left between them. CDR1 is SNHLY, CDR2 FYNNEI, per germline. The CDR3 DNA reads TGTGCCAGCAGTTGGAGGGTTAGAGGTGAAGCTTTCTTT. Translating it yields CASSWRVRGEAFF.

This clone was observed once. The chain combines TRBV18 with TRBJ2-2; possible D gene TRBD2, 5 bases. There are 16 residues in the CDR3. The germline V and J ends were trimmed by 2 bases and 3 bases, with 13 bases remaining between them. In germline, CDR1 is KGHSH, CDR2 LQKENI. The CDR3 spells CASSPRVAIDTGELFF. CDR3 nucleotides: TGTGCCAGCTCACCAAGGGTAGCGATTGACACCGGGGAGCTGTTTTTT.

The genes are TRBV2 and TRBJ2-1; 8 bases are a match to TRBD2. Germline CDR1 is SNHLY and CDR2 is FYNNEI. This CDR3 region has 15 residues. V dropped 3 bases and J dropped 15; count of bases not matched to a gene: 16. The CDR3 region is CASSDEIAGLNRRFF. As DNA, the CDR3 is TGTGCCAGCAGTGACGAGATAGCGGGATTAAACCGGAGGTTCTTC.